The clone carrying this T cell receptor (beta chain) was seen only a few times. Antigen unknown. Sequencing used immunoSEQ multiplex PCR; TCRdb keeps in-frame clones, though not all of them. This sample carries approximately 44,000 clones, 76% of them seen once, and the ten largest clones take approximately 1.8%. These data belong to a study of memory CD4+ T cells and cytomegalovirus serostatus. Regarding the study as a whole: CD4+ memory repertoires contained about 40% of the 164 reported CMV TCRbeta sequences.

The germline gives CDR1 SGHRS, CDR2 YFSETQ. This CDR3 is 15 amino acids long. V shed 0 bases and J shed 4 bases, with 11 bases lying between them. The sort gate was single viable CD3+CD4+CD8-CD45RO+ cells for memory CD4+ T cells. V and J are TRBV5-1 and TRBJ1-5; D is ambiguous. The specimen was memory CD4+ T cells from blood. This TCR was sampled from an adult in good health and CMV-seronegative. The CDR3 spells CASSLEGPPNQPQHF. CDR3 coding DNA: TGCGCCAGCAGCTTGGAGGGCCCCCCTAATCAGCCCCAGCATTTT. Drawing the rest from reference TRBV5-1 and TRBJ1-5, the complete variable domain is KAGVTQTPRYLIKTRGQQVTLSCSPISGHRSVSWYQQTPGQGLQFLFEYFSETQRNKGNFPGRFSGRQFSNSRSEMNVSTLELGDSALYLCASSLEGPPNQPQHFGDGTRLSIL.